The clone carrying this TCR beta chain was found once. Its antigen is unidentified. With no exceptions, donors were healthy Caucasians. MiXCR, run by TCRdb on the 5' RACE reads, gives a single entry per CDR3 protein. Here the sample spans 1.5 million to 2 million distinct CDR3 sequences, 25% to 35% being singletons. These data belong to a study of identical twins. Whole-study findings and limits: Models came in too low on out-of-frame TCR alpha sharing in monozygotic twins.

The CDR3 length is 16 residues. CDR1 is MDHEN, CDR2 SYDVKM, per germline. V shed 3 bases and J shed 2 bases, with 14 bases lying between them. This TCR was sampled from a newborn girl in good health. The sample was cord blood. The rearrangement joins TRBV28 to TRBJ1-5; a weak D match, TRBD1 (6 bases). In DNA, the CDR3 is TGTGCCAGCAGTTTCGGAAGGTCAGGGGGCAATCAGCCCCAGCATTTT. It encodes CASSFGRSGGNQPQHF. The full variable domain, in which reference TRBV28 and TRBJ1-5 provide the parts outside the CDR3, is DVKVTQSSRYLVKRTGEKVFLECVQDMDHENMFWYRQDPGLGLRLIYFSYDVKMKEKGDIPEGYSVSREKKERFSLILESASTNQTSMYLCASSFGRSGGNQPQHFGDGTRLSIL.